This T cell receptor beta chain came from a study of a mutant IDH1 vaccine in newly diagnosed glioma. The wider study: Earlier treatment was radiotherapy, temozolomide, or both, with most getting both.

Time point indicated: baseline, week 1 (first vaccination visit). Sample treatment: pre-vaccination baseline after standard-of-care therapy. Germline V gene lookup returns CDR1 SQVTM and CDR2 ANQGSEA. Deletions cut 4 bases from V and 2 bases from J, with 10 bases between. The CDR3 runs 13 residues. Some clones are missing from TCRdb's copy, which holds only in-frame ones; the method was immunoSEQ multiplex PCR. The table shows about 16,000 clones, with about 80% occurring only once. Source: PBMCs, taken from a glioma patient treated with radiotherapy, temozolomide or both. The source is a man aged 35-49 years with glioma. The gene calls are TRBV29-1 and TRBJ2-3; D is uncertain. Here the CDR3 reads CSVAATVTDTQYF. As DNA, the CDR3 is TGCAGCGTTGCAGCAACTGTCACAGATACGCAGTATTTT.